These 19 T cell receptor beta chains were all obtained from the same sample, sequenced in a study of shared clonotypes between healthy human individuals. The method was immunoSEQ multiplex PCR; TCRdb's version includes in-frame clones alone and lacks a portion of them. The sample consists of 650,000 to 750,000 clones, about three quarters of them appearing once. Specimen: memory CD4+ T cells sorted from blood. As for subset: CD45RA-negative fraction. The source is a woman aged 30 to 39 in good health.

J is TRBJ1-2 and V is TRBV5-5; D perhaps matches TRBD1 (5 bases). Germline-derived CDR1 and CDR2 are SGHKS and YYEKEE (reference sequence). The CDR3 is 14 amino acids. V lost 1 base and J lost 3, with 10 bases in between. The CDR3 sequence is CASSLQGMDYGYTF. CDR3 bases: TGTGCCAGCAGCTTGCAGGGAATGGACTATGGCTACACCTTC. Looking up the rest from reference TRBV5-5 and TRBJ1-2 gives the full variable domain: DAGVTQSPTHLIKTRGQQVTLRCSPISGHKSVSWYQQVLGQGPQFIFQYYEKEERGRGNFPDRFSARQFPNYSSELNVNALLLGDSALYLCASSLQGMDYGYTFGSGTRLTVV.

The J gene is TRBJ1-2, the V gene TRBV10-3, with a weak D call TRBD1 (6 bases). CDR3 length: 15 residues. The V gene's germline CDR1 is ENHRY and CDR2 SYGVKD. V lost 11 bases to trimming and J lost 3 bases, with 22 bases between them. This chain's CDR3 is CAAGQKNPIHYGYTF. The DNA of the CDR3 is TGTGCCGCCGGACAGAAAAACCCAATACACTATGGCTACACCTTC.

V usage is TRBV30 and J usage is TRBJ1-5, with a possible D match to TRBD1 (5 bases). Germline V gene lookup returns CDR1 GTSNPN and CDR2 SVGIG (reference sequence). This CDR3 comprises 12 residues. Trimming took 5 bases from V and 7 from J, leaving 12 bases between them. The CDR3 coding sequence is TGTGCCTGGCGACGCGGGGGACAGCCCCAGCATTTT. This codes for CAWRRGGQPQHF.

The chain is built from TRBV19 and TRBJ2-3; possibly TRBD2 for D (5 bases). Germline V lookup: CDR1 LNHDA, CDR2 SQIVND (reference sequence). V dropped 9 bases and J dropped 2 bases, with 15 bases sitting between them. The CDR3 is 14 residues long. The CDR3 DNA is TGTGCCAGCAGGCAACTTAGCGACACAGATACGCAGTATTTT. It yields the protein CASRQLSDTDTQYF.

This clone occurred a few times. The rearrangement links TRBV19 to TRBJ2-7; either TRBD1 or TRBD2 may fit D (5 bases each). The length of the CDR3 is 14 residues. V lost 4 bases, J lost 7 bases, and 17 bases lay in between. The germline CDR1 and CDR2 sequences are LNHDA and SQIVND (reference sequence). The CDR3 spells CASSKGAPGDEQYF. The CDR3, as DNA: TGTGCCAGTAGTAAAGGGGCACCCGGGGATGAGCAGTACTTC.

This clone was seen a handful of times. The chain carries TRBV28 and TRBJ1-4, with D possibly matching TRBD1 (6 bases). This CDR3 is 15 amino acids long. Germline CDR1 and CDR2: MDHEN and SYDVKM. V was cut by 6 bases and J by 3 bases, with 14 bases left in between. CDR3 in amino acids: CASRLQGQANEKLFF. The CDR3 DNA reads TGTGCCAGCAGATTACAGGGACAAGCTAATGAAAAACTGTTTTTT.

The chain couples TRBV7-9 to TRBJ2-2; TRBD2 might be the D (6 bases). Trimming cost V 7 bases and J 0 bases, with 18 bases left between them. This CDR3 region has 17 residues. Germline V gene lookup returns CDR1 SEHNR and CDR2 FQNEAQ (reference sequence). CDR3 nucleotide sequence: TGTGCCAGCACCCGAGGCGGACTACTCGCGAACACCGGGGAGCTGTTTTTT. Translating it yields CASTRGGLLANTGELFF.

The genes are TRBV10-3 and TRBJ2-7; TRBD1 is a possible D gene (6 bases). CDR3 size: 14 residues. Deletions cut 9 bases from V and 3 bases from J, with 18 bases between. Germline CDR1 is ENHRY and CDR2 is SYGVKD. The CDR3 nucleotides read TGTGCCATGTCGAGCGAGACAGGCAACTACGAGCAGTACTTC. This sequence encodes CAMSSETGNYEQYF.

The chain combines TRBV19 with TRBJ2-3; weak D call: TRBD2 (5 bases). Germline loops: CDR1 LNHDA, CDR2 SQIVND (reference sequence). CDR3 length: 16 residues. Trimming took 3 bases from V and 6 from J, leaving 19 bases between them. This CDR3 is CASSIGRGGGVDTQYF. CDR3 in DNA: TGTGCCAGTAGTATCGGCAGAGGAGGTGGGGTCGATACGCAGTATTTT.

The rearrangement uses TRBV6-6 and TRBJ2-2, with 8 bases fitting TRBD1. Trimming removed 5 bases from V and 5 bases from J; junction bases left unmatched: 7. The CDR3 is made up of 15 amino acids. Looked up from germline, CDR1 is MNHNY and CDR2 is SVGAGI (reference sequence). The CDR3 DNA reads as TGTGCCAGCAGTACACGACAGGGGAAAACCGGGGAGCTGTTTTTT. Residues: CASSTRQGKTGELFF.

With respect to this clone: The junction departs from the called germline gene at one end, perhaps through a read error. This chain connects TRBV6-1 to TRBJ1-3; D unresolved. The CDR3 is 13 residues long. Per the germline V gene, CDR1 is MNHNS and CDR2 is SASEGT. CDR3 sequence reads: CASTPPTGNTIYF. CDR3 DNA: TGTGCAAGCACCCCCCCTACTGGAAACACCATATATTTT.

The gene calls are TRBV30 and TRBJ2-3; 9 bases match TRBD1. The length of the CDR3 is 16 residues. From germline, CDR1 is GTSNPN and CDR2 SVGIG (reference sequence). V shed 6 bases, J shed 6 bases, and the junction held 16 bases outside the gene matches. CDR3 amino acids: CACRTGQGAPADTQYF. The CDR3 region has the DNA TGTGCCTGTAGGACGGGACAGGGAGCACCGGCGGATACGCAGTATTTT.

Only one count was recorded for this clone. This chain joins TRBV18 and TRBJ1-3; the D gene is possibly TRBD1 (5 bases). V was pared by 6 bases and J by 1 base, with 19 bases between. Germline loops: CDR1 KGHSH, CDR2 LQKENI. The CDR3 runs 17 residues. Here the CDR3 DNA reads TGTGCCAGCTCCCCGAAGGCGCGGGGGGTTTCTGGAAACACCATATATTTT. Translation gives CASSPKARGVSGNTIYF.

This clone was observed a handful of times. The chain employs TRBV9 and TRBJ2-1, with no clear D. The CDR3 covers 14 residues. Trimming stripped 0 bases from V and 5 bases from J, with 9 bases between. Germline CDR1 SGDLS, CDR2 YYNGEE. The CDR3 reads CASSVGRTDNEQFF. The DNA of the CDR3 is TGTGCCAGCAGCGTAGGCCGGACGGACAATGAGCAGTTCTTC.

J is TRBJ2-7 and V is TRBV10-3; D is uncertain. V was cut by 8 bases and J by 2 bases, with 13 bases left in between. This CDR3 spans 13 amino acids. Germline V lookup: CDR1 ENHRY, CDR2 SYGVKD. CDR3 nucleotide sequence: TGTGCCATCGGGCGCGAACCAACCTACGAGCAGTACTTC. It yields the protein CAIGREPTYEQYF.

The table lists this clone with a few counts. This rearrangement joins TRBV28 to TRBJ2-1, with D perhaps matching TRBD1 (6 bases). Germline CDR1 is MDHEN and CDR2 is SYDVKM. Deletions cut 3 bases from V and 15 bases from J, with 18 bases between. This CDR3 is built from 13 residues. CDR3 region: CASSFHLTGPRFF. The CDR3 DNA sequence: TGTGCCAGCAGTTTTCACCTTACAGGGCCCAGGTTCTTC.

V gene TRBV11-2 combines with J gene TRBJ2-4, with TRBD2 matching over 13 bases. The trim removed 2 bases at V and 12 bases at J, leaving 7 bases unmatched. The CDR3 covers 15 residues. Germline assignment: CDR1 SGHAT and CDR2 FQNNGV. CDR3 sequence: CASSLYGTSGIYQYF. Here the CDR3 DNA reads TGTGCCAGCAGCTTATATGGGACTAGCGGGATATATCAGTACTTC.

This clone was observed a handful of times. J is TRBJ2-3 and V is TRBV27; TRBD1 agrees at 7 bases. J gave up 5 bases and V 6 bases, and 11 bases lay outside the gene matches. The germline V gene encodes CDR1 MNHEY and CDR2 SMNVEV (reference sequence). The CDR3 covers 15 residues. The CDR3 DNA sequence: TGTGCCAGCAGGAAGGGATTTCAGGGGGAAGATACGCAGTATTTT. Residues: CASRKGFQGEDTQYF.

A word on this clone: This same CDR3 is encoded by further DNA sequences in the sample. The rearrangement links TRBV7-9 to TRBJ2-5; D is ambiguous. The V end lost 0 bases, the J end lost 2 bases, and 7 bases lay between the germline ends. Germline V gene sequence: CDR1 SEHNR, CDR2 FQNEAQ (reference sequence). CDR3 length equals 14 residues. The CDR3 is CASSLAGGQETQYF. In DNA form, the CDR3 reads TGTGCCAGCAGCTTAGCGGGCGGTCAAGAGACCCAGTACTTC.